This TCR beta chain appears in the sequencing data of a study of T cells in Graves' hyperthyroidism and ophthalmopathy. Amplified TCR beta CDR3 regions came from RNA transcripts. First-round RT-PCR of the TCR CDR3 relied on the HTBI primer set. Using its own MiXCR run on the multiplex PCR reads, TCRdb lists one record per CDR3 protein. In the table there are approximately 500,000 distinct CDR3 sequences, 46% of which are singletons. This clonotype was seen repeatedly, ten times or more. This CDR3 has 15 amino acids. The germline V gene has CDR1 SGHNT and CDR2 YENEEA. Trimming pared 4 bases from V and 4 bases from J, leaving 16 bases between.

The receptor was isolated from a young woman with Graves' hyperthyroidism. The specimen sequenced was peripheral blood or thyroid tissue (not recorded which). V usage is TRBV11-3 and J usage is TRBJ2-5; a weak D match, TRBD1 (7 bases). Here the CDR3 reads CASSSPGGQSETQYF. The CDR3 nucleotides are TGTGCCAGCAGCTCCCCCGGGGGACAGTCAGAGACCCAGTACTTC.